The 30 T cell receptor beta chains below all came from one sample that was sequenced in a study of T cell responses to AZD1222 COVID-19 vaccine. Profiling relied on immunoSEQ multiplex PCR, and the TCRdb table lists in-frame clones only, not all of them. The table shows 160,000 or so clones, with roughly 94% occurring only once. Here the sequenced sample was peripheral blood, taken on day 0 of MenACWY control vaccination. The receptors were gathered from an adult in good health.

This clone came up once. The V call is TRBV10-3, the J call TRBJ2-2, with 9 bases that match TRBD2. The V gene's germline CDR1 is ENHRY and CDR2 SYGVKD. This CDR3 comprises 14 residues. V lost 9 bases to trimming and J lost 2 bases; unmatched junction nucleotides: 4. The CDR3 spells CAIGLAGNTGELFF. The CDR3 DNA follows: TGTGCCATAGGGCTAGCGGGAAACACCGGGGAGCTGTTTTTT.

This clone occurred once. This CDR3 is CASSRDGGGNQPQHF. CDR3 coding DNA: TGTGCCAGCAGTCGGGACGGGGGGGGCAATCAGCCCCAGCATTTT. The genes are TRBV28 and TRBJ1-5; perhaps TRBD1 as D (5 bases). The V gene's germline CDR1 is MDHEN and CDR2 SYDVKM. The CDR3 length is 15 residues. The V end lost 5 bases, the J end lost 2 bases, and 13 bases lay between the germline ends.

The chain joins TRBV7-2 to TRBJ2-5; D gene unclear. V lost 0 bases and J lost 2, with 7 bases in between. The CDR3 sequence is 14 residues long. The germline CDR1 and CDR2 sequences are SGHTA and FQGNSA. This chain's CDR3 is CASSLALRQETQYF. For the CDR3, the DNA is TGTGCCAGCAGCTTAGCGCTGCGTCAAGAGACCCAGTACTTC.

The J gene is TRBJ2-7, the V gene TRBV5-1, with 11 positions matching TRBD2. Trimming took 0 bases from V and 3 from J; bases not matched to a gene: 2. From germline, CDR1 is SGHRS and CDR2 YFSETQ. The CDR3 has 15 amino acids. Here the CDR3 DNA reads TGCGCCAGCAGCTTGGAACTAGCGGGAGTCTACGAGCAGTACTTC. Amino acid sequence: CASSLELAGVYEQYF.

The chain recombines TRBV27 with TRBJ2-7; the match to TRBD1 covers 9 bases. CDR3 length equals 14 residues. Unmatched junction bases numbered 10, after V lost 7 bases and J lost 6 bases. Germline V gene lookup returns CDR1 MNHEY and CDR2 SMNVEV (reference sequence). Here the CDR3 reads CASTQQGARGEQYF. The CDR3 DNA reads as TGTGCCAGCACTCAACAGGGGGCTAGGGGCGAGCAGTACTTC.

The V and J genes are TRBV3-1 (or the pseudogene TRBV3-2) and TRBJ2-4; D remains unclear. V was cut by 4 bases and J by 5 bases, with 9 bases left in between. Germline CDR1 reads LGHDT; CDR2 reads YNNKEL (reference sequence). The CDR3 extends over 13 amino acids. CDR3 in DNA: TGTGCCAGCAGCCTGGTATCCCAAAACATTCAGTACTTC. Protein product: CASSLVSQNIQYF.

V gene TRBV27 combines with J gene TRBJ1-5, with 11 bases fitting TRBD1. This CDR3 has 14 residues. Trimming removed 7 bases from V and 4 bases from J; junction bases left unmatched: 3. CDR1 is MNHEY and CDR2 is SMNVEV in the germline V gene (reference sequence). The DNA for the CDR3 is TGTGCCAGCAAGGGGACAGGGGGTAATCAGCCCCAGCATTTT. This gives the protein CASKGTGGNQPQHF.

V is TRBV28 and J is TRBJ1-5, with 7 nucleotides matching TRBD1. The V and J ends lost 3 bases and 5 bases, in that order; junction bases with no gene match: 16. This CDR3 region has 18 residues. Germline CDR1 and CDR2: MDHEN and SYDVKM. CDR3 nucleotide sequence: TGTGCCAGCAGTTTTGAATTAGGGGGCTTCTCCGAAGATCAGCCCCAGCATTTT. Protein product: CASSFELGGFSEDQPQHF.

The chain couples TRBV5-8 to TRBJ2-2, with 8 bases aligning to TRBD1. The CDR3 covers 17 residues. Germline V CDR1 and CDR2: SGHTS, YDEGEE. Germline trimming cut 6 bases from V and 6 bases from J; bases unmatched to any gene: 16. CDR3 DNA: TGTGCCAGCACCATTAACCTAGGACAGGGTTATGCCGGGGAGCTGTTTTTT. Its translation: CASTINLGQGYAGELFF. Full variable domain (outside the CDR3, taken from reference TRBV5-8 and TRBJ2-2): EAGVTQSPTHLIKTRGQQATLRCSPISGHTSVYWYQQALGLGLQFLLWYDEGEERNRGNFPPRFSGRQFPNYSSELNVNALELEDSALYLCASTINLGQGYAGELFFGEGSRLTVL.

The rearrangement links TRBV30 to TRBJ1-6; D may be TRBD1 (6 bases). The CDR3 is 15 residues long. Germline lookup yields CDR1 GTSNPN and CDR2 SVGIG (reference sequence). Trimming left V 3 bases short and J 7 bases short, with 16 bases between. The CDR3: CAWSLADSGNSPLHF. Written as DNA, the CDR3 is TGTGCCTGGAGCCTGGCGGACAGCGGGAATTCACCCCTCCACTTT.

The chain uses TRBV15 and TRBJ1-5; 8 nucleotides align to TRBD1. There are 15 residues in the CDR3. With 3 bases clipped from V and 7 bases from J, the junction kept 8 bases outside the gene matches. Germline CDR1 LNHNV, CDR2 YYDKDF (reference sequence). Here the CDR3 reads CATSRDAGGSQPQHF. CDR3 sequence (DNA): TGTGCCACCAGCAGGGACGCAGGGGGCAGCCAGCCCCAGCATTTT.

The rearrangement joins TRBV9 to TRBJ2-5; D perhaps matches TRBD2 (6 bases). Trimming took off 3 bases at V and 3 bases at J, with 12 bases between the two ends. In germline, CDR1 is SGDLS, CDR2 YYNGEE. This CDR3 has 14 amino acids. CDR3 in amino acids: CASSASGTEETQYF. As DNA, the CDR3 is TGTGCCAGCAGCGCCTCCGGGACTGAAGAGACCCAGTACTTC.

The chain recombines TRBV5-5 with TRBJ2-7; 8 bases line up with TRBD2. V shed 0 bases, J shed 0 bases, and the junction held 11 bases outside the gene matches. This CDR3 contains 18 residues. CDR1 and CDR2 (germline): SGHKS, YYEKEE (reference sequence). CDR3 sequence (DNA): TGTGCCAGCAGCTTGGGAGGAGGAGCGGGAGTAAGCTCCTACGAGCAGTACTTC. Residues: CASSLGGGAGVSSYEQYF.

This rearrangement joins TRBV3-1 (or the pseudogene TRBV3-2) to TRBJ2-3; TRBD1 aligns across 7 bases. The V segment lost 3 bases and the J segment 6 bases; nucleotides outside the gene matches: 18. The CDR3 covers 18 residues. Germline assignment: CDR1 LGHDT and CDR2 YNNKEL (reference sequence). CDR3 nucleotide sequence: TGTGCCAGCAGCCACAGACAGGGCTTATCCACCTTAGCCGATACGCAGTATTTT. It specifies CASSHRQGLSTLADTQYF.

The rearrangement links TRBV6-5 to TRBJ2-2, with a tentative D call TRBD2 (5 bases). Germline V gene data show CDR1 as MNHEY and CDR2 as SVGAGI. The germline V and J ends were trimmed by 6 bases and 6 bases, with 14 bases remaining between them. The length of the CDR3 is 14 residues. CDR3 DNA sequence: TGTGCCAGCAGGTCCCCCGGCGGGCCCGGGGAGCTGTTTTTT. It is translated as CASRSPGGPGELFF.

V usage is TRBV10-3 and J usage is TRBJ2-2, with 15 nucleotides matching TRBD2. CDR1 ENHRY and CDR2 SYGVKD come from the germline V gene. This CDR3 is 17 amino acids long. Trimming cost V 2 bases and J 5 bases; bases outside gene matches: 3. Here the CDR3 DNA reads TGTGCCATCAGTGAGGCTGGACTAGCGGGAGGGACCGGGGAGCTGTTTTTT. Its protein is CAISEAGLAGGTGELFF.

CDR3 in amino acids: CASSLFWDSGANVLTF. The DNA for the CDR3 is TGTGCCAGCAGCCTATTCTGGGACTCTGGGGCCAACGTCCTGACTTTC. The chain links TRBV7-2 to TRBJ2-6; D call uncertain. CDR1 is SGHTA, CDR2 FQGNSA, per germline. Between the trimmed V and J ends, which lost 5 bases and 0 bases, there was a span of 11 bases. The CDR3 extends over 16 amino acids.

The gene calls are TRBV5-1 and TRBJ1-2; 11 positions agree with TRBD1. This CDR3 comprises 16 residues. V was clipped by 4 bases and J by 2 bases; unmatched bases: 7. The V gene's germline CDR1 is SGHRS and CDR2 YFSETQ. The CDR3 nucleotides read TGCGCCAGCAGCCGTGGACAGGGGGCGCGGAACTATGGCTACACCTTC. Encoded protein: CASSRGQGARNYGYTF.

The gene calls are TRBV6-5 and TRBJ2-5, with unresolved D. This CDR3 contains 15 residues. Germline CDR1 is MNHEY and CDR2 is SVGAGI. With 0 bases removed from V and 5 bases from J, the gap between germline ends came to 13 bases. This chain's CDR3 is CASSYSLAGGETQYF. The CDR3 nucleotides are TGTGCCAGCAGTTACTCGTTGGCAGGTGGGGAGACCCAGTACTTC.

The chain combines TRBV18 with TRBJ1-1; D is possibly TRBD1 (6 bases). Germline V CDR1 and CDR2: KGHSH, LQKENI. CDR3 length equals 14 residues. The V and J ends lost 2 bases and 3 bases respectively, with 10 bases between them. For the CDR3, the DNA is TGTGCCAGCTCACCATCAGGGGAGGACACTGAAGCTTTCTTT. This encodes CASSPSGEDTEAFF.

The chain couples TRBV6-5 to TRBJ2-7, with a tentative D call TRBD1 (6 bases). The length of the CDR3 is 15 residues. Trimming removed 6 bases at V and 3 bases at J, with 18 bases between. Germline V gene sequence: CDR1 MNHEY, CDR2 SVGAGI. The CDR3 sequence: CASRTYPDRSYEQYF. DNA of the CDR3: TGTGCCAGCAGGACCTACCCGGACAGAAGCTACGAGCAGTACTTC.

The gene calls are TRBV28 and TRBJ2-6; TRBD2 agrees at 8 bases. The CDR3 has 15 amino acids. Unmatched junction bases numbered 6, after V lost 11 bases and J lost 0 bases. Germline loops: CDR1 MDHEN, CDR2 SYDVKM. The CDR3 spells CARRGGSSGANVLTF. In nucleotides, the CDR3 is TGTGCCCGCCGGGGGGGGAGCTCTGGGGCCAACGTCCTGACTTTC.

Only a few counts were recorded for this clone. This sequence joins TRBV30 and TRBJ1-2; D is undetermined. Germline V lookup: CDR1 GTSNPN, CDR2 SVGIG (reference sequence). CDR3 length: 10 amino acids. The chain's CDR3 is CAVAFGGYTF. The CDR3 DNA follows: TGTGCTGTCGCATTCGGTGGCTACACCTTC.

This clone was picked up one time. The gene calls are TRBV5-4 and TRBJ1-1, with 9 nucleotides matching TRBD1. CDR3 length equals 15 residues. Germline-derived CDR1 and CDR2 are SGHNT and YYREEE (reference sequence). V shed 4 bases and J 5 bases; nucleotides not matched to a gene: 9. The CDR3 loop reads CASSGTGGARTEAFF. CDR3 bases: TGTGCCAGCAGCGGAACAGGGGGCGCGCGAACTGAAGCTTTCTTT.

The chain uses TRBV28 and TRBJ1-2; a weak D match, TRBD1 (6 bases). The CDR3 runs to 12 residues. From germline, CDR1 is MDHEN and CDR2 SYDVKM. Trimming cost V 9 bases and J 3 bases, with 11 bases left between them. The CDR3 DNA reads TGTGCCAGTACCCAGGGGCACTATGGCTACACCTTC. This encodes CASTQGHYGYTF.

The chain combines TRBV7-3 with TRBJ2-7; 10 bases agree with TRBD1. Germline V gene sequence: CDR1 SGHTA, CDR2 FQGTGA. This CDR3 has 17 residues. V lost 1 base and J lost 2; bases outside the gene matches: 8. DNA for the CDR3: TGTGCCAGCAGCTTAAATGGACAGGGGGTACCTCCCTACGAGCAGTACTTC. Protein sequence: CASSLNGQGVPPYEQYF. Filled out from reference TRBV7-3 and TRBJ2-7, the complete variable domain reads GAGVSQTPSNKVTEKGKYVELRCDPISGHTALYWYRQSLGQGPEFLIYFQGTGAADDSGLPNDRFFAVRPEGSVSTLKIQRTERGDSAVYLCASSLNGQGVPPYEQYFGPGTRLTVT.

The V and J genes are TRBV27 and TRBJ2-1; 8 bases line up with TRBD2. CDR3 length: 15 amino acids. J lost 3 bases, V lost 4 bases, and 5 bases had no gene match. The germline V gene encodes CDR1 MNHEY and CDR2 SMNVEV (reference sequence). CDR3 loop: CASSSGGRYYNEQFF. The CDR3 DNA sequence: TGTGCCAGCAGTTCCGGCGGGAGGTACTACAATGAGCAGTTCTTC.

The rearrangement joins TRBV5-1 to TRBJ2-7; D remains ambiguous. CDR3 length equals 13 residues. V lost 4 bases, J lost 7 bases, and 15 bases lay in between. Germline values: CDR1 SGHRS, CDR2 YFSETQ. The DNA of the CDR3 is TGCGCCAGCAGCCCTGGAGATCCGGAAGAGCAGTACTTC. This sequence encodes CASSPGDPEEQYF.

The rearrangement uses TRBV27 and TRBJ2-1, with 9 bases matching TRBD2. This CDR3 region has 15 residues. Looked up from germline, CDR1 is MNHEY and CDR2 is SMNVEV (reference sequence). The V gene end was trimmed by 6 bases and the J gene end by 4 bases; junction bases not matched to a gene: 7. The CDR3: CASSLGLARYNEQFF. The DNA for the CDR3 is TGTGCCAGCAGCCTCGGACTAGCGCGGTACAATGAGCAGTTCTTC.

This rearrangement joins TRBV2 to TRBJ1-2; D uncertain. V was clipped by 3 bases and J by 9 bases, with 8 bases between them. Germline V gives CDR1 SNHLY, CDR2 FYNNEI. The CDR3 runs 11 residues. The CDR3 region is CASSETDSYTF. CDR3 DNA sequence: TGTGCCAGCAGTGAGACCGATAGCTACACCTTC.